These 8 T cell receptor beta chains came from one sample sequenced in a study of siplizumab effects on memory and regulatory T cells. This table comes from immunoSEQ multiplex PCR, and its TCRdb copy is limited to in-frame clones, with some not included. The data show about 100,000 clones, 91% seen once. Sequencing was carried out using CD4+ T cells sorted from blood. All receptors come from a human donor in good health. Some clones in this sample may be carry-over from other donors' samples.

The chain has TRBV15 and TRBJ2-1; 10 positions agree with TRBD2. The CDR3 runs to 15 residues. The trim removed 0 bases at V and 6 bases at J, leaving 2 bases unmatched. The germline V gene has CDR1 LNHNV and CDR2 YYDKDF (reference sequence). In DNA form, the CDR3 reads TGTGCCACCAGCAGAGACCGACTAGCGGGCAATGAGCAGTTCTTC. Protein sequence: CATSRDRLAGNEQFF.

The CDR3 coding sequence is TGTGCCAGCAGTTATCCAGGGCGCGAGCAGTACTTC. Translating gives CASSYPGREQYF. The chain uses TRBV6-5 and TRBJ2-7, with a weak D call TRBD1 (5 bases). The germline V and J ends were trimmed by 3 bases and 6 bases, with 9 bases remaining between them. The CDR3 runs 12 residues. Germline V CDR1 and CDR2: MNHEY, SVGAGI.

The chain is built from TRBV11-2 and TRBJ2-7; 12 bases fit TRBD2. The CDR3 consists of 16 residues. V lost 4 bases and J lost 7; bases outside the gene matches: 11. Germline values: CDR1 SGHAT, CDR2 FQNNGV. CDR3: CASSSPLAGGPGEQYF. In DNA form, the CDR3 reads TGTGCCAGCAGCTCACCCCTAGCGGGAGGGCCGGGAGAGCAGTACTTC.

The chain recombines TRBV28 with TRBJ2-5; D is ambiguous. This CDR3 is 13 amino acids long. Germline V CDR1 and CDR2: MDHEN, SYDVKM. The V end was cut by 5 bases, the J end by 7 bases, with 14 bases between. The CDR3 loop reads CASSPRLETTQYF. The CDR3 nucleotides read TGTGCCAGCAGTCCCAGATTGGAAACGACCCAGTACTTC.

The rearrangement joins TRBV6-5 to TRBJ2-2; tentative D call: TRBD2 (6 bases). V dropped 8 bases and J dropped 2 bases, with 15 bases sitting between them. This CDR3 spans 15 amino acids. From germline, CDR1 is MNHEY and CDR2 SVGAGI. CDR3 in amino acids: CASSQAGSNTGELFF. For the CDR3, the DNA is TGTGCCAGCTCCCAGGCGGGATCTAACACCGGGGAGCTGTTTTTT.

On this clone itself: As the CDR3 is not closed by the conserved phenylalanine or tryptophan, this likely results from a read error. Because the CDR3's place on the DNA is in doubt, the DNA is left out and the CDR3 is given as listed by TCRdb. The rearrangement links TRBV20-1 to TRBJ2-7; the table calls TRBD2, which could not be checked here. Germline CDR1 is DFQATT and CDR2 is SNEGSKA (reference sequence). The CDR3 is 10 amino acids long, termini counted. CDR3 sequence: CSARVVAGAP.

The CDR3: CASSQVGGRAVAQFF. The CDR3 nucleotides read TGTGCCAGCAGCCAAGTGGGCGGGAGGGCCGTTGCGCAGTTCTTC. This sequence joins TRBV14 and TRBJ2-1, with TRBD2 matching 9 bases. In germline, CDR1 is SGHDN, CDR2 FVKESK. The CDR3 length is 15 residues. J was trimmed by 12 bases and V by 1 base; bases with no gene match: 10.

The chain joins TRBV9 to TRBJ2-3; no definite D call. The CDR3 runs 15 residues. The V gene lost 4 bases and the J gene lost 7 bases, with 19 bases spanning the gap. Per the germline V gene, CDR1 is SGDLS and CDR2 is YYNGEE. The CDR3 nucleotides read TGTGCCAGCAGCTCCCCCAGGATGGGCATTTATACGCAGTATTTT. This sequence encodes CASSSPRMGIYTQYF. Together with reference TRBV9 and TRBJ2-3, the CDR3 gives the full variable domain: DSGVTQTPKHLITATGQRVTLRCSPRSGDLSVYWYQQSLDQGLQFLIQYYNGEERAKGNILERFSAQQFPDLHSELNLSSLELGDSALYFCASSSPRMGIYTQYFGPGTRLTVL.